Below are 11 T cell receptor beta chains sequenced from a single sample in a study of T cell changes during pregnancy in multiple sclerosis. Profiling relied on immunoSEQ multiplex PCR, and the TCRdb table lists in-frame clones only, not all of them. This sample has 85,000 to 130,000 clones, with about nine tenths found just once. The input for sequencing was peripheral blood, taken after pregnancy. The origin of the receptors is a female donor with multiple sclerosis, enrolled in a pregnancy study.

The chain links TRBV2 to TRBJ1-5; D is possibly TRBD1 (6 bases). The CDR3 loop spans 14 amino acids. Germline V gene sequence: CDR1 SNHLY, CDR2 FYNNEI. V shed 7 bases and J shed 1 base, with 11 bases lying between them. CDR3 nucleotides: TGTGCCAGCAACCCCACAGGGAGCAATCAGCCCCAGCATTTT. Amino acid sequence: CASNPTGSNQPQHF.

The V and J genes are TRBV19 and TRBJ2-1; 10 positions match TRBD1. Germline V gives CDR1 LNHDA, CDR2 SQIVND (reference sequence). Losses at the gene ends were 6 bases for V and 4 bases for J; bases not matched to a gene: 9. The CDR3 extends over 16 amino acids. DNA of the CDR3: TGTGCCAGTAGCGAAATCCGGGACAGGGGTTACAATGAGCAGTTCTTC. The encoded protein is CASSEIRDRGYNEQFF.

This sequence joins TRBV7-9 and TRBJ1-2; 8 bases map to TRBD1. V was clipped by 4 bases and J by 5 bases; unmatched bases: 6. CDR3 length equals 14 residues. Germline V CDR1 and CDR2: SEHNR, FQNEAQ (reference sequence). For the CDR3, the DNA is TGTGCCAGCAGCTATGGACAGGGACCTTATGGCTACACCTTC. Protein: CASSYGQGPYGYTF.

This chain connects TRBV11-2 to TRBJ1-2, with D unclear. The CDR3 is 15 residues long. Germline V gene lookup returns CDR1 SGHAT and CDR2 FQNNGV. V was pared by 5 bases and J by 2 bases, with 15 bases between. The CDR3 region has the DNA TGTGCCAGCAGCCCCCTCAGTACGGGGAACTATGGCTACACCTTC. It is translated as CASSPLSTGNYGYTF. The full variable domain, its missing parts supplied by reference TRBV11-2 and TRBJ1-2, is EAGVAQSPRYKIIEKRQSVAFWCNPISGHATLYWYQQILGQGPKLLIQFQNNGVVDDSQLPKDRFSAERLKGVDSTLKIQPAKLEDSAVYLCASSPLSTGNYGYTFGSGTRLTVV.

The chain recombines TRBV11-3 with TRBJ1-5; unclear D gene. Trimming took off 7 bases at V and 6 bases at J, with 22 bases between the two ends. Germline loops: CDR1 SGHNT, CDR2 YENEEA. The CDR3 length is 16 residues. CDR3: CASTLLFEIIFQPQHF. CDR3 coding DNA: TGTGCCAGCACACTTCTATTTGAGATTATTTTTCAGCCCCAGCATTTT.

This sequence joins TRBV6-7 and TRBJ2-3; 7 bases line up with TRBD2. TRBV6-7 is filed as an ORF, its function uncertain. J gave up 0 bases and V 10 bases, and 10 bases lay outside the gene matches. This CDR3 spans 15 amino acids. The DNA for the CDR3 is TGTGCCAATGTAGGAGCGGGGACTAGCACAGATACGCAGTATTTT. It codes for CANVGAGTSTDTQYF.

This sequence joins TRBV14 and TRBJ2-5, with 9 bases matching TRBD2. The V segment lost 4 bases and the J segment 7 bases; nucleotides outside the gene matches: 13. Germline CDR1 and CDR2: SGHDN and FVKESK. CDR3 length: 16 residues. CDR3: CASSLMGLAGLGTQYF. The DNA for the CDR3 is TGTGCCAGCAGCCTTATGGGACTAGCAGGCCTTGGGACCCAGTACTTC.

This chain links TRBV5-4 with TRBJ2-7; possible D gene TRBD1, 5 bases. The CDR3 loop spans 14 amino acids. Germline V gene lookup returns CDR1 SGHNT and CDR2 YYREEE (reference sequence). The ends were cut back, 3 bases at V and 2 bases at J, with 12 bases in the middle. The CDR3 spells CASSSRVRPYEQYF. DNA of the CDR3: TGTGCCAGCAGCTCCAGGGTGCGACCCTACGAGCAGTACTTC. The full variable domain, in which reference TRBV5-4 and TRBJ2-7 provide the parts outside the CDR3, is ETGVTQSPTHLIKTRGQQVTLRCSSQSGHNTVSWYQQALGQGPQFIFQYYREEENGRGNFPPRFSGLQFPNYSSELNVNALELDDSALYLCASSSRVRPYEQYFGPGTRLTVT.

This clone showed up just once. V and J are TRBV28 and TRBJ1-4; tentative D call: TRBD1 (5 bases). The germline CDR1 and CDR2 sequences are MDHEN and SYDVKM. The CDR3 contains 16 residues. Trimming left V 6 bases short and J 3 bases short, with 17 bases between. The CDR3 DNA sequence: TGTGCCAGCAGACATGCCGACAGACGTTCTAATGAAAAACTGTTTTTT. Its protein product is CASRHADRRSNEKLFF.

The chain carries TRBV2 and TRBJ1-1; D might be TRBD1 (5 bases). V gave up 2 bases and J gave up 0 bases, with 19 bases separating them. In germline, CDR1 is SNHLY, CDR2 FYNNEI. This CDR3 spans 18 amino acids. The DNA for the CDR3 is TGTGCCAGCAGTGAATTCCTCCAGGGCGTGGGGATGAACACTGAAGCTTTCTTT. Translated: CASSEFLQGVGMNTEAFF.

This chain joins TRBV27 and TRBJ2-7, with a tentative D call TRBD2 (5 bases). In germline, CDR1 is MNHEY, CDR2 SMNVEV (reference sequence). The CDR3 length is 11 residues. Trimming stripped 7 bases from V and 9 bases from J, with 13 bases between. The CDR3 is CASMSRGLQYF. Here the CDR3 DNA reads TGTGCCAGCATGTCCCGCGGGTTGCAGTACTTC.